The entry below describes one T cell receptor (beta chain). Its antigen is unidentified. The data stem from a study of cytomegalovirus exposure and HLA in healthy donors. In the study overall: The 90 to 150 validation repertoires used the same platform as the 650 to 800 first-cohort repertoires, a later analysis reported.

This CDR3 has 13 amino acids. Germline V gene lookup returns CDR1 SEHNR and CDR2 FQNEAQ (reference sequence). Trimming shortened V by 5 bases and J by 10 bases, and 17 bases separated the two germline ends. Study outcomes and limitations: According to a later analysis, TCR clusters from the first cohort tended to co-occur in the 120 or so validation repertoires.

The repertoire was sequenced with immunoSEQ multiplex PCR; TCRdb's copy has only in-frame clones and lacks some. The data hold 120,000 or so clones, with 75% to 90% observed a single time. The rearrangement joins TRBV7-9 to TRBJ1-2, with D uncertain. The sequence derives from a young woman in good health and CMV-seronegative. The specimen sequenced was PBMCs. The CDR3 here is CASSPTGAQDYTF. For the CDR3, the DNA is TGTGCCAGCAGCCCGACGGGTGCCCAAGACTACACCTTC.